This T cell receptor (beta chain) was identified during a study of cytomegalovirus exposure and HLA in healthy donors. Study-level results: A few chains tied to CMV proved CMV antigen-specific in vitro. The majority of TCR sequences were rare, yet some public TCRs appeared in many donors. Solely CMV serostatus was available to characterize immune exposure.

PCR involved 60 Vbeta and 13 Jbeta primers. This table comes from immunoSEQ multiplex PCR, and its TCRdb copy is limited to in-frame clones, with some not included. Of approximately 100,000 clones in the sample, roughly 75% were seen once. CDR3 length equals 16 residues. V lost 0 bases to trimming and J lost 6 bases; unmatched junction nucleotides: 4. The V gene's germline CDR1 is SGDLS and CDR2 YYNGEE. Details on this clone: What it recognizes is unknown.

Sequenced sample: PBMCs. This clonotype was obtained from a woman between 18 and 29 years old in good health and CMV-seropositive. The chain couples TRBV9 to TRBJ2-1; 12 bases align to TRBD2. CDR3 sequence reads: CASSVGGTSGFNEQFF. The CDR3 coding sequence is TGTGCCAGCAGCGTAGGAGGGACTAGCGGGTTCAATGAGCAGTTCTTC.